The sequence of this TCR beta chain was determined in a study of CD4 T cell repertoires in COVID-19. At the level of the study: Relabeled CFSE-low cells, IL-2-expanded for approximately eleven days, met spikes from other coronaviruses. General study findings and limits: Two or all three memory subsets shared several highly expanded SARS-CoV-2-reactive clonotypes.

The CDR3 contains 13 residues. With 8 bases removed from V and 0 bases from J, the gap between germline ends came to 11 bases. TCRdb's table, derived via immunoSEQ multiplex PCR, lists solely in-frame clones and lacks some. The table records some 71,000 clones, roughly four fifths of them present only once. To note about this clone: The antigen remains unidentified.

These memory T cells were uncultured and sequenced directly after ex vivo isolation. This sequence was found in a human donor who had COVID-19. Source: CD4+ T cells from peripheral blood, taken after recovery from COVID-19. The rearrangement links TRBV12-3 or TRBV12-4 to TRBJ2-7, with unresolved D. The CDR3 DNA is TGTGCCAGCCAGGCATTAAACTCCTACGAGCAGTACTTC. Protein product: CASQALNSYEQYF.